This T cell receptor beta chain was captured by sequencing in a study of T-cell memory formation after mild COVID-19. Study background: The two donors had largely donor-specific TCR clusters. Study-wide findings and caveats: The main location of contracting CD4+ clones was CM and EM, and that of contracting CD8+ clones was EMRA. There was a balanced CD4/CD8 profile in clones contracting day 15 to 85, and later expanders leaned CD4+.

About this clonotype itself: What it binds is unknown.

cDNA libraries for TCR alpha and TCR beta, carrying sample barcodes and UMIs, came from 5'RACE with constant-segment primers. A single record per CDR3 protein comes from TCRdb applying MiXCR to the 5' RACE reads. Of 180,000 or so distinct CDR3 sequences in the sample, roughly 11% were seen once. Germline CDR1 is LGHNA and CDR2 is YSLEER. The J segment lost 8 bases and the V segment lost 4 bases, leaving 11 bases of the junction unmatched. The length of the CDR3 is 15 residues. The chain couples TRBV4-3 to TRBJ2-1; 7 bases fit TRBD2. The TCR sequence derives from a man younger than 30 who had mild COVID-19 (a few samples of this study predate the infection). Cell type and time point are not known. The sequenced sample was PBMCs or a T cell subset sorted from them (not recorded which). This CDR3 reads CASSLLRGTTDEQFF. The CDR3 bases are TGCGCCAGCAGCCTCCTTAGAGGGACTACTGATGAGCAGTTCTTC.